A single sample gave rise to the 21 T cell receptor beta chains below, sequenced in a study of T cell responses to AZD1222 COVID-19 vaccine. Profiled with immunoSEQ multiplex PCR; TCRdb holds only in-frame clones, not every one. The sample carries more than 100,000 clones, around 82% recorded once. The sequences come from peripheral blood, collected on day 0 of AZD1222 vaccination. Receptors originate from an adult in good health.

This clone was seen a handful of times. V and J are TRBV7-2 and TRBJ1-4; D might be TRBD1 (6 bases). This CDR3 has 13 residues. Germline V gene lookup returns CDR1 SGHTA and CDR2 FQGNSA. Trimming pared 3 bases from V and 12 bases from J, leaving 14 bases between. In DNA form, the CDR3 reads TGTGCCAGCAGCTTCATGGACTCAGGGGAACTGTTTTTT. Amino acid sequence: CASSFMDSGELFF.

The chain has TRBV11-1 and TRBJ2-7, with D unclear. This CDR3 contains 14 residues. Between the trimmed V and J ends, which lost 3 bases and 2 bases, there was a span of 11 bases. Germline V lookup: CDR1 SGHAT, CDR2 FQDESV (reference sequence). CDR3 protein: CASSFLPEAYEQYF. The CDR3 nucleotides are TGTGCCAGCAGCTTTCTTCCGGAAGCCTACGAGCAGTACTTC.

The chain recombines TRBV28 with TRBJ2-7, with 12 bases fitting TRBD1. The CDR3 is 16 residues long. CDR1 MDHEN and CDR2 SYDVKM come from the germline V gene. With V trimmed by 5 bases and J by 7 bases, 12 bases remained unmatched. The CDR3 DNA sequence: TGTGCCAGCAGTGGGACAGGGGGCGAACTTTCGGGTGAGCAGTACTTC. This encodes CASSGTGGELSGEQYF.

This clone appeared a single time. The chain combines TRBV15 with TRBJ1-2, with D perhaps TRBD1 (5 bases). The CDR3 is 14 amino acids. V was trimmed by 0 bases and J by 7 bases, leaving 12 bases between them. Germline values: CDR1 LNHNV, CDR2 YYDKDF (reference sequence). CDR3 sequence: CATSRDLWGGGYTF. CDR3 nucleotides: TGTGCCACCAGCAGAGATCTTTGGGGGGGTGGCTACACCTTC.

The chain has TRBV10-3 and TRBJ1-1; D unclear. CDR1 and CDR2 from the germline V gene are ENHRY and SYGVKD. The CDR3 runs 14 residues. Trimming cost V 2 bases and J 4 bases, with 11 bases left between them. CDR3 amino acids: CAISEKYVSTEAFF. The CDR3 DNA sequence: TGTGCCATCAGTGAGAAGTATGTGAGCACTGAAGCTTTCTTT.

This chain uses TRBV4-3 with TRBJ1-2; D call uncertain. The germline V and J ends were trimmed by 0 bases and 3 bases, with 11 bases remaining between them. The CDR3 length is 15 residues. Germline CDR1 is LGHNA and CDR2 is YSLEER. The CDR3 reads CASSQEVSADYGYTF. The CDR3 DNA follows: TGCGCCAGCAGCCAAGAGGTGTCGGCTGACTATGGCTACACCTTC.

The chain links TRBV6-5 to TRBJ2-2; the match to TRBD1 covers 10 bases. V shed 10 bases and J 7 bases; nucleotides not matched to a gene: 9. Germline CDR1 is MNHEY and CDR2 is SVGAGI. This CDR3 has 14 amino acids. The CDR3 sequence: CATQGTGVVGELFF. In DNA, the CDR3 is TGTGCCACCCAAGGGACAGGGGTCGTCGGGGAGCTGTTTTTT.

The CDR3 sequence: CAWSNQETVYGYTF. CDR3 bases: TGTGCCTGGAGTAACCAGGAAACAGTCTATGGCTACACCTTC. The chain is built from TRBV30 and TRBJ1-2; D remains ambiguous. Trimming took off 2 bases at V and 4 bases at J, with 14 bases between the two ends. Germline loops: CDR1 GTSNPN, CDR2 SVGIG (reference sequence). The CDR3 totals 14 residues.

The chain joins TRBV7-9 to TRBJ1-1; no firm D call. Deletions cut 1 base from V and 1 base from J, with 7 bases between. This CDR3 region has 14 residues. CDR1 and CDR2 from the germline V gene are SEHNR and FQNEAQ (reference sequence). As DNA, the CDR3 is TGTGCCAGCAGCTTAGAGGGAGGGAACACTGAAGCTTTCTTT. Encoded protein: CASSLEGGNTEAFF.

The J gene is TRBJ1-6, the V gene TRBV7-8; 8 nucleotides align to TRBD1. This CDR3 has 18 residues. V shed 5 bases and J 6 bases; nucleotides not matched to a gene: 15. From germline, CDR1 is SGHVS and CDR2 FQNEAQ. In DNA, the CDR3 is TGTGCCAGCAGCCCCCTTAGGGACAGGCGGATGGGTAATTCACCCCTCCACTTT. The encoded protein is CASSPLRDRRMGNSPLHF.

This clone was counted only a few times. The CDR3 DNA reads TGTGCCAGCAGTAGACCCGGGACGGGGAACACTGAAGCTTTCTTT. It specifies CASSRPGTGNTEAFF. This chain joins TRBV6-5 and TRBJ1-1; perhaps TRBD1 as D (5 bases). CDR1 and CDR2 from the germline V gene are MNHEY and SVGAGI. Deletions cut 5 bases from V and 1 base from J, with 14 bases between. The CDR3 has 15 amino acids.

The chain carries TRBV7-9 and TRBJ2-5; a weak D match, TRBD2 (6 bases). V lost 5 bases and J 4 bases, leaving 11 bases between the germline ends. This CDR3 region has 13 residues. Germline CDR1 and CDR2: SEHNR and FQNEAQ (reference sequence). The CDR3 loop is CASSAVAVETQYF. For the CDR3, the DNA is TGTGCCAGCAGCGCTGTAGCGGTAGAGACCCAGTACTTC.

This chain links TRBV7-9 with TRBJ2-7; 10 nucleotides agree with TRBD1. Germline lookup yields CDR1 SEHNR and CDR2 FQNEAQ (reference sequence). The CDR3 sequence is 15 residues long. Losses at the gene ends were 3 bases for V and 6 bases for J; bases not matched to a gene: 8. CDR3 amino acids: CASSFRQGASSEQYF. The CDR3 nucleotides read TGTGCCAGCAGCTTTCGACAGGGGGCATCAAGCGAGCAGTACTTC.

V is TRBV11-2 and J is TRBJ1-4; D call uncertain. In germline, CDR1 is SGHAT, CDR2 FQNNGV. The CDR3 extends over 16 amino acids. Trimming left V 5 bases short and J 2 bases short, with 15 bases between. CDR3 residues: CASSPVGVWTNEKLFF. In DNA form, the CDR3 reads TGTGCCAGCAGCCCGGTCGGGGTATGGACTAATGAAAAACTGTTTTTT.

The rearrangement links TRBV10-3 to TRBJ2-1; no clear D gene. The V and J ends lost 6 bases and 3 bases respectively, with 6 bases between them. Germline V gene data show CDR1 as ENHRY and CDR2 as SYGVKD. The CDR3 consists of 12 residues. As DNA, the CDR3 is TGTGCCATCAGGTCCGACTACAATGAGCAGTTCTTC. It encodes CAIRSDYNEQFF.

The chain is built from TRBV3-1 (or the pseudogene TRBV3-2) and TRBJ1-3; D not certain. V was shortened by 6 bases and J by 2 bases, with 8 bases between the two germline ends. Germline V gives CDR1 LGHDT, CDR2 YNNKEL (reference sequence). This CDR3 is 13 amino acids long. CDR3 DNA sequence: TGTGCCAGCAGACCCTCGGCTGGAAACACCATATATTTT. This translates into CASRPSAGNTIYF.

V is TRBV28 and J is TRBJ1-5; 10 nucleotides match TRBD1. Germline-derived CDR1 and CDR2 are MDHEN and SYDVKM. CDR3 length: 14 amino acids. In DNA, the CDR3 is TGTGGAGGGGGGCCGGGACAGGGGCTGAGGCCCCAGCATTTT. Residues: CGGGPGQGLRPQHF. The full variable domain, with the rest looked up from reference TRBV28 and TRBJ1-5, is DVKVTQSSRYLVKRTGEKVFLECVQDMDHENMFWYRQDPGLGLRLIYFSYDVKMKEKGDIPEGYSVSREKKERFSLILESASTNQTSMYLCGGGPGQGLRPQHFGDGTRLSIL.

The chain carries TRBV9 and TRBJ2-1; 7 bases match TRBD1. Germline trimming cut 3 bases from V and 3 bases from J; bases unmatched to any gene: 12. CDR1 and CDR2 (germline): SGDLS, YYNGEE. This CDR3 has 17 residues. CDR3 bases: TGTGCCAGCAGCGACATCGGGGTTGACAGGGTCTACAATGAGCAGTTCTTC. This translates into CASSDIGVDRVYNEQFF.

This chain links TRBV6-5 with TRBJ2-3; D not resolved. The CDR3 contains 13 residues. In germline, CDR1 is MNHEY, CDR2 SVGAGI. Deletions cut 0 bases from V and 4 bases from J, with 5 bases between. The CDR3 DNA follows: TGTGCCAGCAGTTACTCGTGGTCAGATACGCAGTATTTT. It specifies CASSYSWSDTQYF.

V is TRBV29-1 and J is TRBJ1-1, with a possible D match to TRBD1 (5 bases). CDR1 SQVTM and CDR2 ANQGSEA come from the germline V gene. The CDR3 has 13 amino acids. The germline V and J ends were trimmed by 6 bases and 1 base, with 12 bases remaining between them. The CDR3: CSVNRGRNTEAFF. The CDR3 DNA sequence: TGCAGCGTAAATAGGGGTCGGAACACTGAAGCTTTCTTT.

The CDR3 coding sequence is TGTGCCAGCGCGGGACAGAATTACGAGCAGTACTTC. Protein: CASAGQNYEQYF. The rearrangement joins TRBV28 to TRBJ2-7, with a tentative D call TRBD1 (7 bases). Germline V gene sequence: CDR1 MDHEN, CDR2 SYDVKM. This CDR3 region has 12 residues. V was clipped by 8 bases and J by 4 bases, with 12 bases between them.